These 30 T cell receptor beta chains were sequenced from one sample in a study of OX40 agonist ivuxolimab in advanced cancers. Clones were sequenced by immunoSEQ multiplex PCR, and TCRdb holds only the in-frame ones, with some missing. The table shows around 95,000 clones, with approximately 91% occurring only once. Specimen: CD4+ or CD8+ T cells sorted from blood, collected in a trial of the OX40 agonist ivuxolimab. Receptors originate from an adult with an advanced solid tumor such as melanoma, head and neck, liver or kidney cancer.

This chain uses TRBV18 with TRBJ2-1, with 7 bases identical to TRBD2. This CDR3 has 13 residues. Looked up from germline, CDR1 is KGHSH and CDR2 is LQKENI. Trimming at V came to 3 bases and at J to 7 bases, leaving 3 bases not matched to a gene. The CDR3 DNA follows: TGTGCCAGCTCACCCGGGACTAAAAATGAGCAGTTCTTC. This sequence encodes CASSPGTKNEQFF.

The J gene is TRBJ2-7, the V gene TRBV27; a weak D match, TRBD2 (6 bases). Germline CDR1 reads MNHEY; CDR2 reads SMNVEV (reference sequence). This CDR3 contains 13 residues. Trimming shortened V by 3 bases and J by 7 bases, and 13 bases separated the two germline ends. The CDR3 region has the DNA TGTGCCAGCAGTTTCGGACTGGAGGGGGAGCAGTACTTC. Protein sequence: CASSFGLEGEQYF.

The J gene is TRBJ2-2, the V gene TRBV5-4, with no clear D. The germline gives CDR1 SGHNT, CDR2 YYREEE (reference sequence). V was pared by 7 bases and J by 1 base, with 20 bases between. This CDR3 has 17 residues. CDR3 protein: CASQAFLGVRNTGELFF. The CDR3, as DNA: TGTGCCAGCCAGGCCTTCCTTGGGGTTAGGAACACCGGGGAGCTGTTTTTT.

The V and J genes are TRBV18 and TRBJ1-1; a possible D gene is TRBD1 (5 bases). This CDR3 is 13 amino acids long. V was shortened by 6 bases and J by 6 bases, with 14 bases between the two germline ends. Germline CDR1 and CDR2: KGHSH and LQKENI. The CDR3: CASSQGPDAEAFF. CDR3 nucleotides: TGTGCCAGCTCCCAGGGACCGGACGCTGAAGCTTTCTTT. The whole variable domain, filled in from reference TRBV18 and TRBJ1-1, reads NAGVMQNPRHLVRRRGQEARLRCSPMKGHSHVYWYRQLPEEGLKFMVYLQKENIIDESGMPKERFSAEFPKEGPSILRIQQVVRGDSAAYFCASSQGPDAEAFFGQGTRLTVV.

The chain couples TRBV5-1 to TRBJ2-2; 9 bases fit TRBD1. Germline CDR1 reads SGHRS; CDR2 reads YFSETQ. V shed 3 bases, J shed 1 base, and the junction held 4 bases outside the gene matches. This CDR3 comprises 16 residues. The CDR3 coding sequence is TGCGCCAGCAGCTCCGGGACAGGGATGAACACCGGGGAGCTGTTTTTT. This encodes CASSSGTGMNTGELFF.

The chain joins TRBV4-1 to TRBJ2-7; D may correspond to TRBD1 or TRBD2 (5 bases each). The V gene's germline CDR1 is MGHRA and CDR2 YSYEKL. The CDR3 has 13 amino acids. Trimming left V 2 bases short and J 2 bases short, with 7 bases between. CDR3 bases: TGCGCCAGCAGCCAACGGGACGCCTACGAGCAGTACTTC. This encodes CASSQRDAYEQYF.

The table lists this clone with a few counts. V gene TRBV9 combines with J gene TRBJ1-1, with 9 bases lining up with TRBD1. Germline-derived CDR1 and CDR2 are SGDLS and YYNGEE. The CDR3 loop spans 15 amino acids. V was pared by 8 bases and J by 1 base, with 9 bases of the junction left unmatched. The CDR3 nucleotides are TGTGCCAGAAAGGACAGGGGAAGGGCGAACACTGAAGCTTTCTTT. It yields the protein CARKDRGRANTEAFF.

The rearrangement links TRBV9 to TRBJ1-3, with D unclear. CDR1 SGDLS and CDR2 YYNGEE come from the germline V gene. This CDR3 is 15 amino acids long. Trimming pared 2 bases from V and 2 bases from J, leaving 11 bases between. The CDR3 DNA is TGTGCCAGCAGCGTGGAGACATCTCCTGGAAACACCATATATTTT. Translated: CASSVETSPGNTIYF. The whole variable domain, remainder taken from reference TRBV9 and TRBJ1-3, is DSGVTQTPKHLITATGQRVTLRCSPRSGDLSVYWYQQSLDQGLQFLIQYYNGEERAKGNILERFSAQQFPDLHSELNLSSLELGDSALYFCASSVETSPGNTIYFGEGSWLTVV.

The gene calls are TRBV28 and TRBJ1-5; D unclear. Trimming pared 4 bases from V and 3 bases from J, leaving 10 bases between. Per the germline V gene, CDR1 is MDHEN and CDR2 is SYDVKM. The CDR3 is made up of 14 amino acids. In DNA, the CDR3 is TGTGCCAGCAGTTCCCAGCGACTCAATCAGCCCCAGCATTTT. This gives the protein CASSSQRLNQPQHF.

The J gene is TRBJ1-5, the V gene TRBV28, with D unclear. In germline, CDR1 is MDHEN, CDR2 SYDVKM. CDR3 size: 14 residues. The V end was cut by 6 bases, the J end by 0 bases, with 9 bases between. The CDR3 DNA is TGTGCCAGCAGCCCAACCGATAGCAATCAGCCCCAGCATTTT. Translation gives CASSPTDSNQPQHF.

The chain has TRBV10-3 and TRBJ2-7; 9 bases are a match to TRBD1. The trim removed 1 base at V and 5 bases at J, leaving 9 bases unmatched. The germline gives CDR1 ENHRY, CDR2 SYGVKD. The CDR3 loop spans 16 amino acids. CDR3: CAISELAPGQGDEQYF. The CDR3 DNA is TGTGCCATCAGTGAGTTGGCTCCGGGACAGGGAGACGAGCAGTACTTC.

This chain's CDR3 is CASSPRRQGFYEQYF. The CDR3 nucleotides are TGTGCCAGCTCACCACGGCGACAGGGGTTCTACGAGCAGTACTTC. This chain uses TRBV18 with TRBJ2-7, with TRBD1 identical over 8 bases. Unmatched junction bases numbered 5, after V lost 1 base and J lost 3 bases. Germline CDR1 and CDR2: KGHSH and LQKENI. The CDR3 extends over 15 amino acids.

The chain is built from TRBV5-1 and TRBJ1-1; D ambiguous. Trimming left V 4 bases short and J 1 base short, with 14 bases between. Germline assignment: CDR1 SGHRS and CDR2 YFSETQ. The CDR3 runs 15 residues. In DNA form, the CDR3 reads TGCGCCAGCAGCCCTCAGATAACCCCGAACACTGAAGCTTTCTTT. Residues: CASSPQITPNTEAFF.

The chain is built from TRBV5-1 and TRBJ2-2, with TRBD2 identical over 9 bases. The ends lost 6 bases at V and 2 bases at J; junction bases unmatched: 5. Germline V gene lookup returns CDR1 SGHRS and CDR2 YFSETQ. The CDR3 is made up of 15 amino acids. In DNA, the CDR3 is TGCGCCAGCAACCTAGCGGGATCTAACACCGGGGAGCTGTTTTTT. Translated, it gives CASNLAGSNTGELFF.

In its sample, this clone was seen a few times. The rearrangement links TRBV7-8 to TRBJ2-2; 11 bases agree with TRBD2. The CDR3 length is 16 residues. Germline CDR1 and CDR2: SGHVS and FQNEAQ. Unmatched junction bases numbered 7, after V lost 3 bases and J lost 7 bases. In DNA, the CDR3 is TGTGCCAGCAGCTTGCTTAGCGGGGGGGCAAGCGGGGAGCTGTTTTTT. Its translation is CASSLLSGGASGELFF.

The V call is TRBV7-9, the J call TRBJ2-5, with D perhaps matching TRBD2 (6 bases). This CDR3 region has 15 residues. Germline values: CDR1 SEHNR, CDR2 FQNEAQ (reference sequence). The V end lost 0 bases, the J end lost 4 bases, and 12 bases lay between the germline ends. CDR3 amino acids: CASSLAQGGTETQYF. The CDR3 DNA reads as TGTGCCAGCAGCTTAGCGCAAGGAGGGACAGAGACCCAGTACTTC.

The CDR3 region has the DNA TGTGCCAGTAGTATAGCAATGGCGGGAGAGTATAATTCACCCCTCCACTTT. Translated, it gives CASSIAMAGEYNSPLHF. V and J are TRBV19 and TRBJ1-6; D is uncertain. The CDR3 has 17 amino acids. Trimming cost V 1 base and J 4 bases, with 14 bases left between them. The germline gives CDR1 LNHDA, CDR2 SQIVND (reference sequence).

The rearrangement uses TRBV9 and TRBJ1-1; 9 positions agree with TRBD1. V gave up 0 bases and J gave up 4 bases; unmatched junction bases: 7. Germline V gene sequence: CDR1 SGDLS, CDR2 YYNGEE. The CDR3 consists of 16 residues. CDR3 sequence: CASSVALTGGLTEAFF. CDR3 DNA: TGTGCCAGCAGCGTAGCTTTAACAGGGGGCCTCACTGAAGCTTTCTTT.

The chain carries TRBV7-2 and TRBJ2-3; D remains unclear. This CDR3 is built from 14 residues. The V end lost 0 bases, the J end lost 4 bases, and 8 bases lay between the germline ends. The V gene's germline CDR1 is SGHTA and CDR2 FQGNSA. The CDR3 DNA sequence: TGTGCCAGCAGCTTAGCAGTCAGCGCAGATACGCAGTATTTT. This sequence encodes CASSLAVSADTQYF. The full variable domain, in which reference TRBV7-2 and TRBJ2-3 provide the parts outside the CDR3, is GAGVSQSPSNKVTEKGKDVELRCDPISGHTALYWYRQSLGQGLEFLIYFQGNSAPDKSGLPSDRFSAERTGGSVSTLTIQRTQQEDSAVYLCASSLAVSADTQYFGPGTRLTVL.

The V and J genes are TRBV18 and TRBJ1-2, with 8 bases that match TRBD1. The CDR3 runs to 15 residues. CDR1 KGHSH and CDR2 LQKENI come from the germline V gene. V trimming: 3 bases; J trimming: 0 bases; junction bases outside the gene matches: 3. The CDR3 sequence is CASSPQGAANYGYTF. As DNA, the CDR3 is TGTGCCAGCTCACCGCAGGGGGCAGCTAACTATGGCTACACCTTC.

This chain uses TRBV19 with TRBJ2-7, with TRBD1 identical over 7 bases. Germline loops: CDR1 LNHDA, CDR2 SQIVND (reference sequence). V dropped 5 bases and J dropped 0; count of bases not matched to a gene: 10. There are 16 residues in the CDR3. The CDR3 is CASSSSTGQSSYEQYF. CDR3 DNA sequence: TGTGCCAGTAGTTCCTCGACAGGGCAGAGCTCCTACGAGCAGTACTTC. Supplemented by reference TRBV19 and TRBJ2-7, the full variable domain reads DGGITQSPKYLFRKEGQNVTLSCEQNLNHDAMYWYRQDPGQGLRLIYYSQIVNDFQKGDIAEGYSVSREKKESFPLTVTSAQKNPTAFYLCASSSSTGQSSYEQYFGPGTRLTVT.

The rearrangement uses TRBV4-3 and TRBJ1-2; 9 nucleotides align to TRBD1. This CDR3 has 20 residues. Germline V lookup: CDR1 LGHNA, CDR2 YSLEER. The junction had 18 bases not matched to a gene; V was cut back by 4 bases and J by 0 bases. The CDR3 nucleotides read TGCGCCAGCAGCCCGCAATCCGGGACAGGGTCTGGCCATTCTAACTATGGCTACACCTTC. Residues: CASSPQSGTGSGHSNYGYTF.

The rearrangement links TRBV29-1 to TRBJ2-3; perhaps TRBD2 as D (5 bases). The CDR3 runs to 13 residues. Germline V gene data show CDR1 as SQVTM and CDR2 as ANQGSEA. V lost 4 bases and J lost 2, with 10 bases in between. CDR3 DNA: TGCAGCGTTGTTTCGGGATCCACAGATACGCAGTATTTT. It yields the protein CSVVSGSTDTQYF.

In this sample, this clone turned up a few times. The rearrangement uses TRBV7-2 and TRBJ2-7, with TRBD2 matching over 8 bases. Germline V lookup: CDR1 SGHTA, CDR2 FQGNSA. With 2 bases clipped from V and 3 bases from J, the junction kept 6 bases outside the gene matches. There are 15 residues in the CDR3. In DNA form, the CDR3 reads TGTGCCAGCAGCTTAACGGGGGGGAGCTACTACGAGCAGTACTTC. Protein sequence: CASSLTGGSYYEQYF. The entire variable domain, with the rest obtained from reference TRBV7-2 and TRBJ2-7, is as follows: GAGVSQSPSNKVTEKGKDVELRCDPISGHTALYWYRQSLGQGLEFLIYFQGNSAPDKSGLPSDRFSAERTGGSVSTLTIQRTQQEDSAVYLCASSLTGGSYYEQYFGPGTRLTVT.

The V call is TRBV29-1, the J call TRBJ1-1, with D perhaps matching TRBD1 (5 bases). CDR3 length: 12 residues. V was trimmed by 4 bases and J by 1 base, leaving 7 bases between them. CDR1 and CDR2 from the germline V gene are SQVTM and ANQGSEA. The CDR3 reads CSVGGTNTEAFF. CDR3 DNA sequence: TGCAGCGTTGGGGGCACGAACACTGAAGCTTTCTTT. Together with reference TRBV29-1 and TRBJ1-1, the CDR3 gives the full variable domain: SAVISQKPSRDICQRGTSLTIQCQVDSQVTMMFWYRQQPGQSLTLIATANQGSEATYESGFVIDKFPISRPNLTFSTLTVSNMSPEDSSIYLCSVGGTNTEAFFGQGTRLTVV.

The rearrangement joins TRBV28 to TRBJ1-2; weak D call: TRBD1 (6 bases). Trimming cost V 7 bases and J 2 bases, with 11 bases left between them. CDR3 length: 13 residues. CDR1 and CDR2 from the germline V gene are MDHEN and SYDVKM. The CDR3 protein is CASISTGNYGYTF. CDR3 coding DNA: TGTGCCAGCATTTCTACAGGGAACTATGGCTACACCTTC.

The gene calls are TRBV4-3 and TRBJ2-3, with D perhaps TRBD2 (6 bases). This CDR3 spans 16 amino acids. V lost 0 bases to trimming and J lost 5 bases, with 15 bases between them. Germline CDR1 LGHNA, CDR2 YSLEER. This chain's CDR3 is CASSQDRGLSLDTQYF. In DNA form, the CDR3 reads TGCGCCAGCAGCCAAGATCGGGGGTTGTCATTAGATACGCAGTATTTT.

This clone has a single count. The chain links TRBV2 to TRBJ2-3, with D uncertain. The CDR3 runs to 13 residues. The germline CDR1 and CDR2 sequences are SNHLY and FYNNEI. Deletions cut 8 bases from V and 0 bases from J, with 9 bases between. The CDR3 loop reads CASDPLSTDTQYF. CDR3 coding DNA: TGTGCCAGCGACCCCCTCAGCACAGATACGCAGTATTTT.

The chain links TRBV18 to TRBJ1-2, with D tentatively TRBD1 (6 bases). This CDR3 region has 16 residues. Trimming took 3 bases from V and 2 from J, leaving 16 bases between them. Germline V gives CDR1 KGHSH, CDR2 LQKENI. The CDR3 coding sequence is TGTGCCAGCTCACCGACGGAAGTTCAGGGGAACTATGGCTACACCTTC. Translated: CASSPTEVQGNYGYTF.

The chain uses TRBV11-2 and TRBJ2-5; TRBD2 agrees at 7 bases. The CDR3 is 14 amino acids. From germline, CDR1 is SGHAT and CDR2 FQNNGV. J lost 5 bases, V lost 4 bases, and 7 bases had no gene match. The CDR3 bases are TGTGCCAGCAGCTCCCGGACTAGTTTGGAGACCCAGTACTTC. Translating gives CASSSRTSLETQYF.